The 27 T cell receptor beta chains below all came from one sample that was sequenced in a study of blood T cell repertoires in COVID-19. The assay was immunoSEQ multiplex PCR, and TCRdb's table has in-frame clones only and misses some. The sample comprises about 320,000 clones, about nine tenths of which are singletons, and roughly 5% rests with the top ten. The specimen was PBMCs or T cells enriched from blood (not recorded which). These receptors all come from a man aged 55 to 70 who had recovered from COVID-19.

The chain couples TRBV18 to TRBJ1-5; D unclear. This CDR3 comprises 13 residues. V was pared by 8 bases and J by 3 bases, with 11 bases between. CDR1 is KGHSH and CDR2 is LQKENI in the germline V gene. The CDR3 protein is CASTAGINQPQHF. The CDR3, as DNA: TGTGCCAGCACAGCCGGGATCAATCAGCCCCAGCATTTT.

This clone was detected only once. The chain recombines TRBV7-2 with TRBJ1-2; 7 bases are shared with TRBD1. V was clipped by 5 bases and J by 3 bases; unmatched bases: 9. Per germline, CDR1 SGHTA and CDR2 FQGNSA. CDR3 length: 15 amino acids. The CDR3 sequence is CASSPAPTGYYGYTF. The CDR3 nucleotides read TGTGCCAGCAGCCCAGCCCCGACAGGGTACTATGGCTACACCTTC.

A single count supports this clone. V and J are TRBV25-1 and TRBJ1-4; D possibly corresponds to TRBD1 (5 bases). This CDR3 spans 16 amino acids. Trimming took 5 bases from V and 2 from J, leaving 15 bases between them. Looked up from germline, CDR1 is MGHDK and CDR2 is SYGVNS. The DNA of the CDR3 is TGTGCCAGCAGTCCTGGGTGGGCAGGGACTAATGAAAAACTGTTTTTT. Translation: CASSPGWAGTNEKLFF.

The genes are TRBV6-5 and TRBJ2-3; 13 nucleotides line up with TRBD2. This CDR3 spans 15 amino acids. The V gene end was trimmed by 6 bases and the J gene end by 3 bases; junction bases not matched to a gene: 3. CDR1 is MNHEY and CDR2 is SVGAGI in the germline V gene. CDR3 protein: CASRRLAGGTDTQYF. The CDR3 nucleotides are TGTGCCAGCAGGCGACTAGCGGGAGGAACAGATACGCAGTATTTT.

The chain employs TRBV25-1 and TRBJ2-3; D might be TRBD2 (5 bases). Per the germline V gene, CDR1 is MGHDK and CDR2 is SYGVNS. The ends were cut back, 1 base at V and 9 bases at J, with 17 bases in the middle. This CDR3 is 15 amino acids long. The CDR3 sequence: CASSECYFMEETQYF. The CDR3 coding sequence is TGTGCCAGCAGTGAATGTTACTTTATGGAGGAGACGCAGTATTTT. Full variable domain (missing parts from reference TRBV25-1 and TRBJ2-3): EADIYQTPRYLVIGTGKKITLECSQTMGHDKMYWYQQDPGMELHLIHYSYGVNSTEKGDLSSESTVSRIRTEHFPLTLESARPSHTSQYLCASSECYFMEETQYFGPGTRLTVL.

The rearrangement joins TRBV2 to TRBJ2-5; 12 nucleotides align to TRBD2. CDR3 length: 14 amino acids. Per the germline V gene, CDR1 is SNHLY and CDR2 is FYNNEI. Trimming cost V 4 bases and J 4 bases; bases outside gene matches: 1. As DNA, the CDR3 is TGTGCCAGCAGTGTGACTAGCGGGGGAGAGACCCAGTACTTC. Amino acids: CASSVTSGGETQYF.

V is TRBV5-1 and J is TRBJ2-7, with D tentatively TRBD2 (7 bases). The CDR3 length is 15 residues. Germline-derived CDR1 and CDR2 are SGHRS and YFSETQ. V lost 0 bases and J lost 5, with 15 bases in between. CDR3 DNA sequence: TGCGCCAGCAGCTTGGTTGGCGGGGGCCCCAACGAGCAGTACTTC. Protein sequence: CASSLVGGGPNEQYF.

The chain links TRBV5-1 to TRBJ2-7; 11 positions match TRBD2. This CDR3 has 16 amino acids. V gave up 4 bases and J gave up 1 base; unmatched junction bases: 7. Germline V gene lookup returns CDR1 SGHRS and CDR2 YFSETQ. CDR3 nucleotide sequence: TGCGCCAGCAGCGCCCGGGGACTAGCGGAATCCTACGAGCAGTACTTC. Amino acid sequence: CASSARGLAESYEQYF.

This rearrangement joins TRBV7-9 to TRBJ2-7, with 7 bases identical to TRBD2. CDR1 is SEHNR and CDR2 is FQNEAQ in the germline V gene (reference sequence). With 5 bases clipped from V and 1 base from J, the junction kept 11 bases outside the gene matches. The CDR3 covers 16 residues. CDR3 residues: CASSPARDSGSYEQYF. The DNA of the CDR3 is TGTGCCAGCAGCCCGGCTCGGGATAGCGGGTCCTACGAGCAGTACTTC.

The genes are TRBV18 and TRBJ2-1; D is perhaps TRBD1 (7 bases). The CDR3 covers 14 residues. With 6 bases removed from V and 10 bases from J, the gap between germline ends came to 19 bases. Germline V gives CDR1 KGHSH, CDR2 LQKENI. CDR3: CASSPDREAREQFF. The DNA for the CDR3 is TGTGCCAGCTCCCCAGACAGGGAGGCCAGAGAGCAGTTCTTC. The full variable domain, its missing parts supplied by reference TRBV18 and TRBJ2-1, is NAGVMQNPRHLVRRRGQEARLRCSPMKGHSHVYWYRQLPEEGLKFMVYLQKENIIDESGMPKERFSAEFPKEGPSILRIQQVVRGDSAAYFCASSPDREAREQFFGPGTRLTVL.

The gene calls are TRBV7-2 and TRBJ2-6, with TRBD1 identical over 8 bases. With V trimmed by 8 bases and J by 3 bases, 9 bases remained unmatched. From germline, CDR1 is SGHTA and CDR2 FQGNSA. CDR3 length: 16 residues. The CDR3: CASPRTGSNGANVLTF. CDR3 bases: TGTGCCAGCCCTCGGACAGGGTCTAATGGGGCCAACGTCCTGACTTTC.

The chain uses TRBV5-4 and TRBJ1-4; a weak D match, TRBD1 (6 bases). Trimming left V 2 bases short and J 7 bases short, with 9 bases between. CDR1 SGHNT and CDR2 YYREEE come from the germline V gene (reference sequence). The CDR3 is 13 amino acids. CDR3 bases: TGTGCCAGCAGCTTAGGACAGCTTGAAAAACTGTTTTTT. It yields the protein CASSLGQLEKLFF.

The chain is built from TRBV11-3 and TRBJ2-1; D is unclear. CDR1 SGHNT and CDR2 YENEEA come from the germline V gene. Trimming cost V 1 base and J 5 bases, with 9 bases left between them. CDR3 size: 14 residues. CDR3 in DNA: TGTGCCAGCAGCTTAGGAGGCGCCAACAATGAGCAGTTCTTC. It is translated as CASSLGGANNEQFF.

The V and J genes are TRBV9 and TRBJ1-6, with D maybe TRBD1 (6 bases). The V gene lost 0 bases and the J gene lost 8 bases, with 9 bases spanning the gap. Germline V gene sequence: CDR1 SGDLS, CDR2 YYNGEE. This CDR3 has 14 amino acids. The CDR3 loop reads CASSVVGGDSPLHF. CDR3 nucleotide sequence: TGTGCCAGCAGCGTAGTAGGGGGGGATTCACCCCTCCACTTT.

V and J are TRBV7-9 and TRBJ2-3; 12 nucleotides align to TRBD2. Germline V gene data show CDR1 as SEHNR and CDR2 as FQNEAQ (reference sequence). V trimming: 6 bases; J trimming: 6 bases; junction bases outside the gene matches: 7. This CDR3 spans 15 amino acids. The CDR3: CASRSSSGRADTQYF. CDR3 in DNA: TGTGCCAGCAGGTCGTCTAGCGGGAGGGCCGATACGCAGTATTTT.

The gene calls are TRBV18 and TRBJ2-7; D is uncertain. The ends were cut back, 0 bases at V and 2 bases at J, with 8 bases in the middle. The length of the CDR3 is 14 residues. Looked up from germline, CDR1 is KGHSH and CDR2 is LQKENI. The CDR3 DNA reads TGTGCCAGCTCACCACCAACTACTACCTACGAGCAGTACTTC. Translated, it gives CASSPPTTTYEQYF. Together with reference TRBV18 and TRBJ2-7, the CDR3 gives the full variable domain: NAGVMQNPRHLVRRRGQEARLRCSPMKGHSHVYWYRQLPEEGLKFMVYLQKENIIDESGMPKERFSAEFPKEGPSILRIQQVVRGDSAAYFCASSPPTTTYEQYFGPGTRLTVT.

This chain links TRBV18 with TRBJ2-7; D possibly corresponds to TRBD1 (6 bases). V shed 4 bases and J shed 3 bases, with 7 bases lying between them. This CDR3 spans 12 amino acids. Germline CDR1 and CDR2: KGHSH and LQKENI. The CDR3 DNA reads as TGTGCCAGCTCACTACAGGGCTACGAGCAGTACTTC. Translating it yields CASSLQGYEQYF.

In this sample, this clone turned up a few times. The rearrangement joins TRBV18 to TRBJ1-5, with D hard to call. The CDR3 runs 13 residues. Germline CDR1 is KGHSH and CDR2 is LQKENI. The V end was cut by 10 bases, the J end by 2 bases, with 12 bases between. The CDR3 sequence is CATVLPGNQPQHF. The CDR3 DNA reads as TGTGCCACCGTACTACCGGGCAATCAGCCCCAGCATTTT. The variable domain in full, completed from reference TRBV18 and TRBJ1-5, reads NAGVMQNPRHLVRRRGQEARLRCSPMKGHSHVYWYRQLPEEGLKFMVYLQKENIIDESGMPKERFSAEFPKEGPSILRIQQVVRGDSAAYFCATVLPGNQPQHFGDGTRLSIL.

As to this clone: A junction boundary mismatches the germline segment, possibly from a read error. This rearrangement joins TRBV7-6 to TRBJ2-1; 7 bases map to TRBD1. Germline V gene sequence: CDR1 SGHVS, CDR2 FNYEAQ. The CDR3 totals 15 residues. The CDR3 region is CASRDRQGLNSEQFF. As DNA, the CDR3 is TGCGCCAGCAGAGATCGACAGGGTCTAAACAGTGAGCAGTTCTTC.

The V call is TRBV9, the J call TRBJ2-2; maybe TRBD1 (6 bases). Per germline, CDR1 SGDLS and CDR2 YYNGEE. Trimming shortened V by 1 base and J by 4 bases, and 14 bases separated the two germline ends. The CDR3 totals 16 residues. Here the CDR3 DNA reads TGTGCCAGCAGCGTACAGGGGCCCCCGACCACCGGGGAGCTGTTTTTT. It yields the protein CASSVQGPPTTGELFF.

The chain links TRBV7-2 to TRBJ1-1; tentative D call: TRBD1 (6 bases). The V gene lost 9 bases and the J gene lost 0 bases, with 23 bases spanning the gap. Germline V lookup: CDR1 SGHTA, CDR2 FQGNSA. This CDR3 comprises 17 residues. The DNA for the CDR3 is TGTGCCAGGGGGCGTGGGGGCGGCCAAAAAGTGAACACTGAAGCTTTCTTT. Translated: CARGRGGGQKVNTEAFF. Supplemented by reference TRBV7-2 and TRBJ1-1, the full variable domain reads GAGVSQSPSNKVTEKGKDVELRCDPISGHTALYWYRQSLGQGLEFLIYFQGNSAPDKSGLPSDRFSAERTGGSVSTLTIQRTQQEDSAVYLCARGRGGGQKVNTEAFFGQGTRLTVV.

The V gene is TRBV4-1, the J gene TRBJ2-7, with TRBD2 identical over 9 bases. Germline CDR1 and CDR2: MGHRA and YSYEKL. The CDR3 has 17 residues. The trim removed 4 bases at V and 0 bases at J, leaving 10 bases unmatched. The CDR3 DNA sequence: TGCGCCAGCAGCCTTCGCGGGAGCGGGGGGAGCTCCTACGAGCAGTACTTC. The encoded protein is CASSLRGSGGSSYEQYF.

The genes are TRBV28 and TRBJ2-7; D is undetermined. The CDR3 is 12 residues long. V lost 1 base to trimming and J lost 4 bases, with 5 bases between them. CDR1 MDHEN and CDR2 SYDVKM come from the germline V gene. In DNA, the CDR3 is TGTGCCAGCAGTTTATCCATGTACGAGCAGTACTTC. Amino acid sequence: CASSLSMYEQYF. The full variable domain, completed using reference TRBV28 and TRBJ2-7, is DVKVTQSSRYLVKRTGEKVFLECVQDMDHENMFWYRQDPGLGLRLIYFSYDVKMKEKGDIPEGYSVSREKKERFSLILESASTNQTSMYLCASSLSMYEQYFGPGTRLTVT.

This chain uses TRBV7-2 with TRBJ1-1; TRBD1 matches 9 bases. V was clipped by 2 bases and J by 5 bases; unmatched bases: 3. This CDR3 has 14 amino acids. Germline V gene data show CDR1 as SGHTA and CDR2 as FQGNSA. CDR3 nucleotides: TGTGCCAGCAGCTTATTACAGGGGGCGACTGAAGCTTTCTTT. Translation gives CASSLLQGATEAFF. Based on the CDR3 plus reference TRBV7-2 and TRBJ1-1, the full variable domain is GAGVSQSPSNKVTEKGKDVELRCDPISGHTALYWYRQSLGQGLEFLIYFQGNSAPDKSGLPSDRFSAERTGGSVSTLTIQRTQQEDSAVYLCASSLLQGATEAFFGQGTRLTVV.

The CDR3 nucleotides are TGTGCCAGTAGTACCCGACAGACGAACACTGAAGCTTTCTTT. It yields the protein CASSTRQTNTEAFF. The chain carries TRBV19 and TRBJ1-1; D possibly corresponds to TRBD1 (5 bases). V dropped 4 bases and J dropped 1 base, with 10 bases sitting between them. The CDR3 is made up of 14 amino acids. The V gene's germline CDR1 is LNHDA and CDR2 SQIVND (reference sequence).

CDR3 sequence reads: CASSLGGVSNQPQHF. The DNA for the CDR3 is TGTGCCAGCAGCCTGGGGGGGGTTAGCAATCAGCCCCAGCATTTT. This chain connects TRBV9 to TRBJ1-5, with a weak D call TRBD1 (5 bases). Germline CDR1 SGDLS, CDR2 YYNGEE. The ends were cut back, 4 bases at V and 0 bases at J, with 11 bases in the middle. The CDR3 sequence is 15 residues long. Together with reference TRBV9 and TRBJ1-5, the CDR3 gives the full variable domain: DSGVTQTPKHLITATGQRVTLRCSPRSGDLSVYWYQQSLDQGLQFLIQYYNGEERAKGNILERFSAQQFPDLHSELNLSSLELGDSALYFCASSLGGVSNQPQHFGDGTRLSIL.

This chain links TRBV28 with TRBJ2-1; D possibly corresponds to TRBD2 (5 bases). Germline V gives CDR1 MDHEN, CDR2 SYDVKM. V lost 5 bases, J lost 6 bases, and 11 bases lay in between. This CDR3 spans 13 amino acids. In nucleotides, the CDR3 is TGTGCCAGCAGTCTCCCCCGGGGCAATGAGCAGTTCTTC. The encoded protein is CASSLPRGNEQFF.